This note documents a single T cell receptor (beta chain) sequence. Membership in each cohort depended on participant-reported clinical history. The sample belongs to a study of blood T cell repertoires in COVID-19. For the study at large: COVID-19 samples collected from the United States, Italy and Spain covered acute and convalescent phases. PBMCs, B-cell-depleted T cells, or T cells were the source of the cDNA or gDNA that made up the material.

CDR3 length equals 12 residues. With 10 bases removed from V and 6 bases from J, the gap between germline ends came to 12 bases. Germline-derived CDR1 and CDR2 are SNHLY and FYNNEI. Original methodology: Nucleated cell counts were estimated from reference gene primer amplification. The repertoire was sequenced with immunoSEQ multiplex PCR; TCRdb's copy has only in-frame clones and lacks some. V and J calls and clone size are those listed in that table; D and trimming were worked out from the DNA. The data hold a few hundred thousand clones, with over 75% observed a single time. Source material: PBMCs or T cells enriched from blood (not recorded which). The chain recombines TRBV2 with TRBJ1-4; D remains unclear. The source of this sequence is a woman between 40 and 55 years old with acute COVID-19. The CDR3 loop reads CATPTRDEKLFF. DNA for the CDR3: TGTGCCACGCCAACTAGAGATGAAAAACTGTTTTTT.